This T cell receptor beta chain derives from a study of beta chain features in type 1 diabetes. Study conclusions and caveats: Shortening that was moderate but significant affected the TCRB CDR3s of Type 1 diabetes patients in all four CD4+ subsets. Patients' naive, central memory and Treg TCRB repertoires seemed closer to one another than those of healthy donors.

Populations obtained by sorting all exceeded 98% purity. Germline CDR1 SEHNR, CDR2 FQNEAQ (reference sequence). The CDR3 spans 14 residues. V gave up 2 bases and J gave up 4 bases; unmatched junction bases: 1. This clone turned up a few times. Its antigen is not identified. The identical CDR3 is also encoded by other nucleotide sequences in the sample. The entirety of the isolated RNA underwent reverse transcription, so expressed TCRB transcripts were sequenced. It was found that naive, central memory and regulatory T cell samples averaged about 3.57 million reads. Produced via immunoSEQ multiplex PCR; TCRdb's table is partial and in-frame only. Altogether 600,000 to 700,000 clones are present, under 15% being singletons, with the ten largest covering over 0.1%.

The rearrangement links TRBV7-9 to TRBJ1-4; 7 bases are shared with TRBD1. Sequencing was done on a sample of naive CD4+ T cells from blood. This receptor was taken from a man in his thirties or forties with type 1 diabetes. In DNA form, the CDR3 reads TGTGCCAGCAGCTTACGACAGGGTAATGAAAAACTGTTTTTT. Its protein is CASSLRQGNEKLFF.